This T cell receptor beta chain was found in a study of beta chain features in type 1 diabetes (dated by TCRdb to the late 2010s). In terms of the full investigation: Mean age, gender distribution, total cell number and subset yield did not differ between patients and healthy donors. A total of over 95,000,000 sorted cells were examined across all samples, and RNA yield correlated strongly with the number of cells per subset. The study compared TCRB repertoires of sorted circulating CD4+ T cell subsets between recently diagnosed type 1 diabetes patients and matched healthy donors. Whereas all 30 or so donors provided naive and central memory subsets, regulatory and stem cell-like memory subsets were isolated from just 8 patients and roughly eight healthy donors.

A single peripheral blood draw of about 120 mL on average was collected from each donor into heparinised tubes. A BD FACSAria II was used to sort naive, central memory, regulatory and stem cell-like memory CD4+ T cells with a panel that included CD45RO, CCR7, CD25, CD127, CD95 and CD27. Every sorted population had a purity above 98%. Right away, PBMCs were isolated by Lymphoprep density gradient centrifugation and were stained directly, with no culture step. So that batch effects would be minimized, each experiment stained and sorted samples in pairs, pairing one healthy donor with one patient. All of the isolated RNA was reverse transcribed with the High Capacity cDNA Reverse Transcription Kit, so expressed TCRB transcripts were sequenced. Deep immunoSEQ sequencing was applied to naive, central memory and regulatory T cell samples, giving an average of approximately 4 million total reads per sample. Sorted cells were lysed in RLT buffer, and RNA was extracted using DNase-treated RNeasy Micro or Mini kits according to cell number. To prevent cross-contamination, each cell subset was processed individually, whereas patient and healthy donor samples were processed jointly. TCRB sequences were amplified from cDNA with the immunoSEQ multiplex PCR, producing 87-bp fragments spanning the CDR3 region. The amplicons were sequenced using the Illumina HiSeq platform. Under the source paper's analysis protocol: PCR bias was corrected computationally using synthetic template baselines, and reads within Hamming distance 2 were collapsed, with unmergeable singletons discarded. Reads were aligned against IMGT so that V, D and J genes, CDR3 length and insertions or deletions at six rearrangement sites could be assigned. Within each subset, clonotype counts were normalized to sorted cell number, after which true diversity and Gini coefficients were computed with the tcR R package. The overlap coefficient, calculated on TCRB nucleotide sequences, was used to quantify repertoire sharing. TCRdb re-hosts the immuneACCESS table, in-frame sequences only. Its copies lack some clones; in the studies checked, an unresolved V gene accounts for under half of them, and the cause for the rest is not known. V and J calls and clone size follow that table, whereas D and trimming were derived from the DNA. The sample has 300,000 to 350,000 clones on record, around 9% of them singletons. 1% of the sample is held by the ten biggest clonotypes.

V and J are truncated by 7 bases and 2 bases respectively, leaving an intervening sequence of 12 bases. The germline V gene sets CDR1 to SGHAT and CDR2 to FQNNGV. The CDR3 sequence holds 13 residues, the cysteine and phenylalanine included. CDR3 DNA only is kept here, 39 bases in frame from base 1. What the research found in general, with its limitations: Because cDNA was sequenced instead of genomic DNA, activated cells with high expression could be over-represented, although the groups did not differ in activation or CD3 levels. Shorter templates might have been favored by PCR, but patient and control samples were amplified and corrected together, so both groups would have been affected equally by any skew. Fewer insertions and more nucleotide deletions at VDJ recombination sites were observed in patients with type 1 diabetes, implying thymic rearrangement abnormalities. Because the HLA sub-analyses included only small numbers of individuals, any influence of HLA type on TCRB rearrangement was left unresolved. Naive, central memory and regulatory TCRB repertoires appeared to be more similar among patients than among healthy donors. In all four CD4+ subsets, TCRB CDR3 length was moderately but significantly shorter in type 1 diabetes patients.

Only a few counts were recorded for this clone. Its antigen is currently not known. No per-base quality is available; no much larger clone lies one base away. This clonotype was sampled from a man aged 25 to 40 with type 1 diabetes. This sequence uses TRBV11-2 and TRBJ2-7; the D gene identity is not certain. Source material: central memory CD4+ T cells from blood. In nucleotide form, the sequence is TGTGCCAGCACTGTCGTGGGCCCCTACGAGCAGTACTTC. This translates into CASTVVGPYEQYF.